This T cell receptor (beta chain) was recorded in a study of cytomegalovirus exposure and HLA in healthy donors. Study-level findings and limits: Later genetic work tied a missense DCLRE1C variant to beta-chain V and J trimming. TCR beta sequences numbering about 17,000 were associated with HLA alleles at 0.05 false discovery rate in a later analysis.

To note about this clone: Its antigen is as yet unknown.

The study ran its PCR with 60 Vbeta and 13 Jbeta primers. The method was immunoSEQ multiplex PCR; TCRdb's version includes in-frame clones alone and lacks a portion of them. The table lists about 150,000 clones, roughly 88% of them singletons, with 0.5% to 0.65% in the top ten. The specimen sequenced was PBMCs. The TCR originated in a woman in her forties in good health and CMV-seronegative.

The CDR3 DNA reads as TGTGCCAGCACCCTGACCGGGTCCTACGAGCAGTACTTC. Protein: CASTLTGSYEQYF. The chain uses TRBV11-2 and TRBJ2-7; D gene uncertain. Between the trimmed V and J ends, which lost 7 bases and 1 base, there was a span of 11 bases. From germline, CDR1 is SGHAT and CDR2 FQNNGV. The CDR3 has 13 amino acids.